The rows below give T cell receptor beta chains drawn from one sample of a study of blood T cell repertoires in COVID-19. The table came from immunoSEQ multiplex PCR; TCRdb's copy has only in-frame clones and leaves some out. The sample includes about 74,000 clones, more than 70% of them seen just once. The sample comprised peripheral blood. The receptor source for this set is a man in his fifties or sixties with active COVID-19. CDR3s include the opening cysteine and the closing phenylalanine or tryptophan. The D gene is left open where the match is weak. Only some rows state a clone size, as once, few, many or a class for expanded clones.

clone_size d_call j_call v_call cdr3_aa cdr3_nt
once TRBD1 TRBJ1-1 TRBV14 CASSHPGQGARGAFF TGTGCCAGCAGCCACCCGGGACAGGGGGCGCGTGGAGCTTTCTTT
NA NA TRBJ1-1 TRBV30 CAWTPRTTEAFF TGTGCCTGGACCCCTAGAACTACTGAAGCTTTCTTT
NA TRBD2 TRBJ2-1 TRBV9 CASSVAGGPGNEQFF TGTGCCAGCAGCGTAGCGGGAGGGCCGGGCAATGAGCAGTTCTTC
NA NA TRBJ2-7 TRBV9 CASSGDTTRREQYF TGTGCCAGCAGCGGGGACACGACGAGGAGGGAGCAGTACTTC
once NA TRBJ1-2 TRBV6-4 CASSPLGQGPPPNYGYTF TGTGCCAGCAGTCCTCTCGGGCAGGGGCCTCCTCCTAACTATGGCTACACCTTC
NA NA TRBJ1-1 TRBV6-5 CASSPPGGGGAFF TGTGCCAGCAGTCCACCGGGGGGGGGTGGTGCTTTCTTT
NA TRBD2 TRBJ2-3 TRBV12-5 CASGKGPGLAVTDTQYF TGTGCTAGTGGCAAAGGTCCGGGACTAGCGGTCACAGATACGCAGTATTTT
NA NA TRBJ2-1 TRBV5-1 CASSFKSLSGRGHSYNEQFF TGCGCCAGCAGCTTTAAGTCTCTCTCTGGCAGGGGCCACTCCTACAATGAGCAGTTCTTC
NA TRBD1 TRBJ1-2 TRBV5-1 CASSAYRGENYGYTF TGCGCCAGCAGCGCGTACAGGGGCGAGAACTATGGCTACACCTTC
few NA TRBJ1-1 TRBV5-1 CASSLSQVPNTEAFF TGCGCCAGCAGCTTGTCACAGGTACCAAACACTGAAGCTTTCTTT
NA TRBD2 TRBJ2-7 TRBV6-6 CASIPTSGGPGEQYF TGTGCCAGCATCCCGACTAGCGGGGGGCCCGGCGAGCAGTACTTC
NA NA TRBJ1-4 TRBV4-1 CASSTLLGEKLFF TGCGCCAGCAGCACTCTGCTCGGTGAAAAACTGTTTTTT
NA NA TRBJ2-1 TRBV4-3 CASSQDDSRYNEQFF TGCGCCAGCAGCCAAGATGATTCTAGGTACAATGAGCAGTTCTTC